The clone carrying this T cell receptor (beta chain) was picked up a small number of times. What it recognizes is unknown. This entry comes from a study of blood T cells in healthy people across ages. Background on the study: About one barcoded beta molecule per two T cells was the capture yield of template switching.

The CDR3 is 14 amino acids. V lost 3 bases and J 3 bases, leaving 9 bases between the germline ends. From germline, CDR1 is SGHRS and CDR2 YFSETQ. Findings of the study overall: While age rose, TCR beta diversity per million T cells dropped in a roughly linear way.

Combining a sample-barcoded 5' primer with a J-beta primer mix, a second PCR ran for 7 to 11 cycles. Unique molecular identifiers of 12 random nucleotides labeled each cDNA. Per sample, CDR3-containing paired-end reads numbered at least 3 million. TCRdb fed the 5' RACE reads into MiXCR, producing one record per CDR3 protein. The repertoire consists of 1.5 million to 2 million distinct CDR3 sequences, with about 35% occurring once and the leading ten covering around 10%. The J gene is TRBJ2-2, the V gene TRBV5-1; possible D gene TRBD2, 6 bases. The sequence was collected from a woman aged 25 to 39 in good health. Sequencing was done on a sample of blood. The CDR3 protein is CASSSWGDTGELFF. The CDR3 nucleotides read TGCGCCAGCAGCTCCTGGGGGGACACCGGGGAGCTGTTTTTT.